These T cell receptor beta chains were read from a single sample in a study of T cells in localized non-small cell lung cancer. Clones were read by immunoSEQ multiplex PCR, and TCRdb kept only the in-frame ones, dropping some. The data show fewer than 25,000 clones, approximately 90% seen once. Material: peripheral blood, obtained before any cancer treatment. The receptors derive from a woman between 35 and 70 years old with stage I lung adenocarcinoma. Both conserved end residues are part of each CDR3. Fields, in order: D gene, J gene, CDR3 length, V gene, clone size, CDR3 protein, CDR3 DNA. A D gene is named only where the DNA matches it firmly. Where a row states a size, it is once, few, many or the class of an expanded clone; other rows omit it.

TRBD1,TRBJ1-4,16,TRBV5-5,NA,CASSFLTGSTNEKLFF,TGTGCCAGCAGCTTTTTGACAGGGTCCACTAATGAAAAACTGTTTTTT
NA,TRBJ2-5,15,TRBV28,NA,CASSPYRRVRKTQYF,TGTGCCAGCAGCCCCTACCGCCGGGTACGGAAAACCCAGTACTTC
TRBD2,TRBJ2-5,15,TRBV28,NA,CASSLALAGGETQYF,TGTGCCAGCAGTTTAGCCCTAGCGGGGGGAGAGACCCAGTACTTC
TRBD1,TRBJ1-1,16,TRBV28,NA,CASSSWTGELNTEAFF,TGTGCCAGCAGTTCCTGGACAGGGGAATTGAACACTGAAGCTTTCTTT
NA,TRBJ2-6,12,TRBV30,NA,CAWGAGANVLTF,TGTGCCTGGGGGGCTGGGGCCAACGTCCTGACTTTC
NA,TRBJ1-1,15,TRBV5-1,once,CASSSLGQGNTEAFF,TGCGCCAGCAGCTCCCTGGGGCAGGGGAACACTGAAGCTTTCTTT
TRBD1,TRBJ1-6,14,TRBV5-4,NA,CASSSGTGNKALHF,TGTGCCAGCAGCTCTGGGACAGGGAATAAGGCCCTCCACTTT
TRBD1,TRBJ1-1,15,TRBV5-5,NA,CASSLTGSVGTEAFF,TGTGCCAGCAGCCTGACAGGGAGCGTGGGCACTGAAGCTTTCTTT
NA,TRBJ2-3,15,TRBV2,few,CASSISEPSTDTQYF,TGTGCCAGCAGTATTAGCGAACCTAGCACAGATACGCAGTATTTT
NA,TRBJ1-2,11,TRBV20-1,NA,CSAGASYGYTF,TGCAGTGCTGGGGCATCCTATGGCTACACCTTC
NA,TRBJ2-3,14,TRBV6-4,NA,CASSDRSRGDTQYF,TGTGCCAGCAGTGACAGGTCCCGAGGAGATACGCAGTATTTT
TRBD1,TRBJ1-2,17,TRBV4-1,NA,CASSASTGQRYNYGYTF,TGCGCCAGCAGTGCAAGTACGGGACAGAGGTACAACTATGGCTACACCTTC
TRBD1,TRBJ2-5,16,TRBV27,NA,CASRAQQGNPQETQYF,TGTGCCAGCAGGGCCCAACAGGGGAACCCCCAAGAGACCCAGTACTTC
TRBD2,TRBJ2-7,17,TRBV19,NA,CASSNSPFSGSSYEQYF,TGTGCCAGTAGTAATTCCCCGTTTAGCGGGAGCAGCTACGAGCAGTACTTC
NA,TRBJ1-5,13,TRBV28,NA,CASSASFYQPQHF,TGTGCCAGCAGCGCATCATTTTATCAGCCCCAGCATTTT
NA,TRBJ1-2,15,TRBV28,NA,CASSSASGTPLGYTF,TGTGCCAGCAGTTCTGCCTCCGGGACACCTTTGGGCTACACCTTC
TRBD2,TRBJ2-1,19,TRBV11-3,NA,CASSSGSGHPFESYNEQFF,TGTGCCAGCAGCTCAGGTAGCGGGCATCCCTTTGAGTCCTACAATGAGCAGTTCTTC
NA,TRBJ2-3,12,TRBV13,NA,CASSLSTDTQYF,TGTGCCAGCAGCCTCTCCACAGATACGCAGTATTTT
NA,TRBJ1-5,13,TRBV5-8,NA,CASSLRGNQPQHF,TGTGCCAGCAGCTTGCGGGGGAATCAGCCCCAGCATTTT
NA,TRBJ1-2,14,TRBV7-8,NA,CASSLGNTRYGCTF,TGTGCCAGCAGCTTAGGAAACACCCGCTATGGCTGCACCTTC
NA,TRBJ2-3,11,TRBV2,NA,CASSGEFFRYF,TGTGCCAGCAGTGGGGAGTTTTTTCGGTATTTT
TRBD1,TRBJ2-3,16,TRBV4-3,NA,CASSFSPGQGADTQYF,TGCGCCAGCAGCTTTTCCCCGGGACAGGGGGCTGATACGCAGTATTTT
TRBD2,TRBJ2-3,16,TRBV5-4,NA,CASSSGTSGRQDTQYF,TGTGCCAGCAGTTCAGGGACTAGCGGGAGGCAGGATACGCAGTATTTT
NA,TRBJ1-4,12,TRBV6-6,NA,CASSYINEKLFF,TGTGCCAGCAGCTATATTAATGAAAAACTGTTTTTT